Here is one T cell receptor beta chain with its context. Per sorted-subset replicate PCR, input was approximately 180 ng DNA, representing tens of thousands of T cell genomes. Generated by immunoSEQ multiplex PCR, the TCRdb table keeps only in-frame clones and is missing some. Of around 2.1 million clones in the sample, nearly 97% were seen once. Unmatched junction bases numbered 7, after V lost 2 bases and J lost 8 bases. Germline loops: CDR1 MNHEY, CDR2 SMNVEV (reference sequence). This CDR3 is 14 amino acids long. The sample belongs to a study of shared clonotypes between healthy human individuals.

The receptor comes from a man younger than 35 in good health. The V gene is TRBV27, the J gene TRBJ1-2, with 8 bases aligning to TRBD1. The sequenced material came from naive CD4+ T cells sorted from blood. This sample's subset: CD45RA+ positively selected. DNA for the CDR3: TGTGCCAGCAGTTTAAGGCAGGGGGCAATCGGCTACACCTTC. Translating it yields CASSLRQGAIGYTF.